The sequence of this T cell receptor (beta chain) was determined in a study of T cell responses to AZD1222 COVID-19 vaccine. With regard to this clone: The antigen remains undetermined.

Here immunoSEQ multiplex PCR was the method, and the copy in TCRdb shows in-frame clones only, minus some. The sample carries about 270,000 clones, 85% to 95% recorded once. Findings of the study overall: Spike-specific TCR breadth rose after two AZD1222 doses, and depth rose as well. Clonal diversity was possibly underestimated, and white British individuals and females predominated among donors.

This receptor was identified in an adult who received the AZD1222 COVID-19 vaccine. Sequencing used peripheral blood, obtained 28 days after the second AZD1222 dose.

For the CDR3, the DNA is TGTGCCAGCAGCGGCCGGGACAGAGCCTACGAGCAGTACTTC. This sequence encodes CASSGRDRAYEQYF. The rearrangement uses TRBV3-1 (or the pseudogene TRBV3-2) and TRBJ2-7; 7 bases align to TRBD1. The trim removed 5 bases at V and 2 bases at J, leaving 6 bases unmatched. This CDR3 spans 14 amino acids. The germline gives CDR1 LGHDT, CDR2 YNNKEL (reference sequence).